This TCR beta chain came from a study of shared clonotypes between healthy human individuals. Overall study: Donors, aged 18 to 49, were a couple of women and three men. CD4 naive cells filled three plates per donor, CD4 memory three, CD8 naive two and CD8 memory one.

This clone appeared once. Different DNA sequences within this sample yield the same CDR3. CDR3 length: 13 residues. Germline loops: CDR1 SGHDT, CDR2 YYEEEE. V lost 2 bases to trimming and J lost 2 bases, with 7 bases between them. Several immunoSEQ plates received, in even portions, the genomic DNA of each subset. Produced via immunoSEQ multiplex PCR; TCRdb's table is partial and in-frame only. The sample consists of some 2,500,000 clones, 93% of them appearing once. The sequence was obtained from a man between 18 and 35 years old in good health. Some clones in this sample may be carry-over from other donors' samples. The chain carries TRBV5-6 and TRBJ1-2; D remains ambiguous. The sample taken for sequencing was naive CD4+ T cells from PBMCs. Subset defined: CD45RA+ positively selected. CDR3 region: CASSLDRNYGYTF. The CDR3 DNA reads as TGTGCCAGCAGCTTAGACCGGAACTATGGCTACACCTTC.